These 5 T cell receptor beta chains were all obtained from the same sample, sequenced in a study of OX40 agonist ivuxolimab in advanced cancers. Assay: immunoSEQ multiplex PCR; the TCRdb copy retains only in-frame clones and omits some. The repertoire has fewer than 70,000 clones, about 89% of them found once; the top ten carry roughly 2%. The sequencing used CD4+ or CD8+ T cells sorted from blood, collected in a trial of the OX40 agonist ivuxolimab. Every receptor here comes from an adult with an advanced solid tumor such as melanoma, head and neck, liver or kidney cancer.

This chain connects TRBV28 to TRBJ2-3; 8 nucleotides line up with TRBD1. There are 15 residues in the CDR3. Unmatched junction bases numbered 8, after V lost 6 bases and J lost 3 bases. Germline CDR1 and CDR2: MDHEN and SYDVKM. The CDR3 coding sequence is TGTGCCAGCAGCACGTCCCGGGACAGGACAGATACGCAGTATTTT. It specifies CASSTSRDRTDTQYF.

The CDR3 bases are TGCGCCAGCAGTGCAGGGAAAGTGGATGGCTACACCTTC. It encodes CASSAGKVDGYTF. The chain carries TRBV10-2 and TRBJ1-2; D possibly corresponds to TRBD1 (5 bases). This CDR3 contains 13 residues. Trimming stripped 4 bases from V and 6 bases from J, with 12 bases between. The germline CDR1 and CDR2 sequences are WSHSY and SAAADI.

V gene TRBV30 combines with J gene TRBJ2-1; 8 bases map to TRBD2. The CDR3 runs 14 residues. CDR1 GTSNPN and CDR2 SVGIG come from the germline V gene (reference sequence). The V and J ends lost 4 bases and 7 bases, in that order; junction bases with no gene match: 9. The CDR3 spells CAWNIGTRGNEQFF. The CDR3 region has the DNA TGTGCCTGGAATATAGGGACTAGAGGAAATGAGCAGTTCTTC.

V and J are TRBV13 and TRBJ2-3, with 7 bases that match TRBD2. The V segment lost 4 bases and the J segment 0 bases; nucleotides outside the gene matches: 4. Germline assignment: CDR1 PRHDT and CDR2 FYEKMQ (reference sequence). This CDR3 is 15 amino acids long. The CDR3 loop reads CASSSGLDSTDTQYF. CDR3 sequence (DNA): TGTGCCAGCAGCTCCGGACTAGATAGCACAGATACGCAGTATTTT.

J is TRBJ2-2 and V is TRBV5-1; either TRBD1 or TRBD2 may fit D (7 bases each). This CDR3 comprises 16 residues. Germline loops: CDR1 SGHRS, CDR2 YFSETQ. V dropped 3 bases and J dropped 2 bases, with 14 bases sitting between them. This chain's CDR3 is CASSSRGGANTGELFF. Here the CDR3 DNA reads TGCGCCAGCAGCTCCAGGGGGGGGGCCAACACCGGGGAGCTGTTTTTT.